The present entry profiles one T cell receptor (beta chain) with its context. This clone's antigen is unknown. This could be a read error, since a much larger clone is one nucleotide away. The sample originates from a study of HIV-infected patients and healthy controls (dated by TCRdb to 2013 to 2014). To prepare the library, 5' RACE was applied. The sequencer listed for this sample is Illumina MiSeq. TCRdb trimmed public reads at Q25 via fastp, called clones via MiXCR and kept in-frame beta chains. For every CDR3 protein sequence, its rows merge into one entry that carries the most common genes and DNA. For this sample there are under 70,000 distinct CDR3 sequences; 15% to 20% appear just once. In total, the top ten clones hold around 1.4% of the sample. According to the germline V gene, CDR1 reads SQVTM and CDR2 reads ANQGSEA. Trimming takes 7 bases off V and 4 bases off J; junction bases not matched to a gene: 8. From cysteine to phenylalanine, the CDR3 is 13 amino acids long. Of all the DNA, just the CDR3 is kept, 39 bases in frame from base 1.

Recombination joined TRBV29-1 with TRBJ2-7; 9 middle bases align to TRBD2. The clonotype was recovered from a human donor in good health. Sequencing input: CD4+ T cells from blood. The DNA reads as follows: TGCAGCGCGACCGGGACTAGCAGTTACGAGCAGTACTTC. This encodes CSATGTSSYEQYF.